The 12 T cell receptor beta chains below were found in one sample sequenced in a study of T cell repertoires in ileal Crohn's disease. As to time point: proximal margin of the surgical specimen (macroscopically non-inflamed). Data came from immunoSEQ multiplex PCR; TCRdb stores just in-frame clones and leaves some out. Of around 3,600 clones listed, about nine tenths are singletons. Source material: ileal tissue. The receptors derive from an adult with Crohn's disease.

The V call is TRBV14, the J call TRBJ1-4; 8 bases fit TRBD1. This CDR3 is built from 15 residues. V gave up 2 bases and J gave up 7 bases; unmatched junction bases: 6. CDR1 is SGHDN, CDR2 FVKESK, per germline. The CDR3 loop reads CASSQNQGAGEKLFF. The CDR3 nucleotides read TGTGCCAGCAGCCAAAATCAGGGGGCGGGTGAAAAACTGTTTTTT.

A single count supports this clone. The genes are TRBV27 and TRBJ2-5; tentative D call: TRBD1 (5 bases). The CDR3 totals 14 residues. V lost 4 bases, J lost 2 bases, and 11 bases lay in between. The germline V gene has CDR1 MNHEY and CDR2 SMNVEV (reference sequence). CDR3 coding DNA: TGTGCCAGCAGTTCCGGACACTCTCAAGAGACCCAGTACTTC. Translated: CASSSGHSQETQYF.

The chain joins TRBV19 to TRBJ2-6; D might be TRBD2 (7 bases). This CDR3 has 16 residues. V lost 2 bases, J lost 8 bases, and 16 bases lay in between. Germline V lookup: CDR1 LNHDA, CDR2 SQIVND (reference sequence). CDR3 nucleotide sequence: TGTGCCAGTAGTATAAGTGAAGGGAGGGGGTCCAACGTCCTGACTTTC. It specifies CASSISEGRGSNVLTF.

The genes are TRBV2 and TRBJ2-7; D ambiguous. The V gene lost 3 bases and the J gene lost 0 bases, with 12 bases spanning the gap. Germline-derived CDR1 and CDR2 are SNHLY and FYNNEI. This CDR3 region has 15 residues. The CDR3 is CASSDPAGDSYEQYF. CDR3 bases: TGTGCCAGCAGTGATCCGGCAGGCGACTCCTACGAGCAGTACTTC.

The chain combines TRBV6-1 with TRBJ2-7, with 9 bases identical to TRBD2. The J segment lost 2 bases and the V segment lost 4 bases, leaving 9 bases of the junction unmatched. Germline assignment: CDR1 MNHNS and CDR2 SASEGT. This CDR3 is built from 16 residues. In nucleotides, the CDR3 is TGTGCCAGCAGTGGCCTGACTAGCGGAGCAACCTACGAGCAGTACTTC. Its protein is CASSGLTSGATYEQYF.

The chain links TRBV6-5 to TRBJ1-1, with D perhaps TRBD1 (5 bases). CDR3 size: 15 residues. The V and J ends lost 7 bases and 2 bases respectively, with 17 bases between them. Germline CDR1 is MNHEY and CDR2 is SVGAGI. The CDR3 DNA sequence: TGTGCCAGCACCACTAGCTGGGGGTACAACACTGAAGCTTTCTTT. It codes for CASTTSWGYNTEAFF.

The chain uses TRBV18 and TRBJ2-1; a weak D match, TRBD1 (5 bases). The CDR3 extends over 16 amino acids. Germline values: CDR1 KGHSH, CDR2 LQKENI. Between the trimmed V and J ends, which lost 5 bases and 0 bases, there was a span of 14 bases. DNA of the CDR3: TGTGCCAGCTCATCAGGGCAGACGAGCTCCTACAATGAGCAGTTCTTC. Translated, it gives CASSSGQTSSYNEQFF. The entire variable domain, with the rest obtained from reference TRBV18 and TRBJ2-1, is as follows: NAGVMQNPRHLVRRRGQEARLRCSPMKGHSHVYWYRQLPEEGLKFMVYLQKENIIDESGMPKERFSAEFPKEGPSILRIQQVVRGDSAAYFCASSSGQTSSYNEQFFGPGTRLTVL.

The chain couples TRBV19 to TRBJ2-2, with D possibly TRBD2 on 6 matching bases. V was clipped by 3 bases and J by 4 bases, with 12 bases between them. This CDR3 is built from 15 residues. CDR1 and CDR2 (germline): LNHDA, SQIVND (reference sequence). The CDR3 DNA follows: TGTGCCAGTAGTATGCGGAGGGAGACCACCGGGGAGCTGTTTTTT. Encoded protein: CASSMRRETTGELFF.

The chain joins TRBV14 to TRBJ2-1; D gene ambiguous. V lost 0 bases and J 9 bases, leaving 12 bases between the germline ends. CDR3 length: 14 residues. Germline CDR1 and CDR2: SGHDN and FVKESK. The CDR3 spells CASSQDSGVTEQFF. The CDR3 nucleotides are TGTGCCAGCAGCCAAGATAGTGGGGTCACTGAGCAGTTCTTC.

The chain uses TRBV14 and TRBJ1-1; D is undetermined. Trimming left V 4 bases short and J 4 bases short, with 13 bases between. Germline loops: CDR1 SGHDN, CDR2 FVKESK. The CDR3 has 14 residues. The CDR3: CASSPFHPGTEAFF. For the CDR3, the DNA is TGTGCCAGCAGCCCCTTCCACCCGGGCACTGAAGCTTTCTTT.

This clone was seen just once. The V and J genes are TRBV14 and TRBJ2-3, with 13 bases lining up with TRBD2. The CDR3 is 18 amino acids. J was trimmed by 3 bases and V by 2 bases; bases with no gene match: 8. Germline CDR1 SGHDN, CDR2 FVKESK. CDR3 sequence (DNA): TGTGCCAGCAGCCAACGGCCCCCACTAGCGGGAGGGACAGATACGCAGTATTTT. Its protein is CASSQRPPLAGGTDTQYF.

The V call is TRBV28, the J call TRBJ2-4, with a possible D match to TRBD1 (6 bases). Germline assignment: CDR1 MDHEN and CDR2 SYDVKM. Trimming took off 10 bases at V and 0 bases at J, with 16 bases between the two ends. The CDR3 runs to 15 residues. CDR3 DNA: TGTGCCACCCGGGACATAGAACTAGCCAAAAACATTCAGTACTTC. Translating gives CATRDIELAKNIQYF.